One sample yielded the 30 T cell receptor beta chains listed below, sequenced in a study of OX40 agonist ivuxolimab in advanced cancers. TCRdb keeps only in-frame clones here, not all; method: immunoSEQ multiplex PCR. The sample has about 94,000 clones, roughly 90% seen once. Source: CD4+ or CD8+ T cells sorted from blood, taken in a trial of the OX40 agonist ivuxolimab. These receptors came from an adult with an advanced solid tumor such as melanoma, head and neck, liver or kidney cancer.

J is TRBJ1-3 and V is TRBV7-2; TRBD1 matches 9 bases. Germline-derived CDR1 and CDR2 are SGHTA and FQGNSA. This CDR3 comprises 15 residues. The ends lost 5 bases at V and 8 bases at J; junction bases unmatched: 10. The CDR3 sequence: CASSDEETGGYTIYF. CDR3 nucleotides: TGTGCCAGCAGCGATGAGGAGACAGGGGGATACACCATATATTTT. The full variable domain, its missing parts supplied by reference TRBV7-2 and TRBJ1-3, is GAGVSQSPSNKVTEKGKDVELRCDPISGHTALYWYRQSLGQGLEFLIYFQGNSAPDKSGLPSDRFSAERTGGSVSTLTIQRTQQEDSAVYLCASSDEETGGYTIYFGEGSWLTVV.

The V and J genes are TRBV27 and TRBJ2-1; D is ambiguous. Germline V lookup: CDR1 MNHEY, CDR2 SMNVEV (reference sequence). The CDR3 is 12 amino acids. V shed 7 bases and J shed 9 bases, with 13 bases lying between them. The CDR3 nucleotides read TGTGCCAGCACGGACGGGTCTGGTGAGCAGTTCTTC. This codes for CASTDGSGEQFF.

The chain carries TRBV6-5 and TRBJ2-1, with a tentative D call TRBD2 (5 bases). This CDR3 is built from 12 residues. Germline CDR1 is MNHEY and CDR2 is SVGAGI. V lost 8 bases and J lost 9, with 14 bases in between. The chain's CDR3 is CASGSAAREQFF. The CDR3 coding sequence is TGTGCCAGCGGTAGCGCAGCCCGTGAGCAGTTCTTC.

CDR3 sequence: CASSYSGGTEAFF. CDR3 in DNA: TGTGCCAGCAGTTACTCCGGGGGCACTGAAGCTTTCTTT. V gene TRBV6-6 combines with J gene TRBJ1-1, with D possibly being TRBD1 (5 bases). The V gene lost 0 bases and the J gene lost 4 bases, with 6 bases spanning the gap. The CDR3 totals 13 residues. Germline values: CDR1 MNHNY, CDR2 SVGAGI (reference sequence).

The J gene is TRBJ1-1, the V gene TRBV29-1, with D unresolved. The germline gives CDR1 SQVTM, CDR2 ANQGSEA. This CDR3 is built from 11 residues. Trimming cost V 3 bases and J 6 bases, with 8 bases left between them. The CDR3, as DNA: TGCAGCGTTGATAGTGGGGCTGAAGCTTTCTTT. The encoded protein is CSVDSGAEAFF. Full variable domain (outside the CDR3, taken from reference TRBV29-1 and TRBJ1-1): SAVISQKPSRDICQRGTSLTIQCQVDSQVTMMFWYRQQPGQSLTLIATANQGSEATYESGFVIDKFPISRPNLTFSTLTVSNMSPEDSSIYLCSVDSGAEAFFGQGTRLTVV.

V is TRBV27 and J is TRBJ2-1; D call uncertain. Trimming removed 4 bases from V and 9 bases from J, with 13 bases in between. Per germline, CDR1 MNHEY and CDR2 SMNVEV (reference sequence). The CDR3 sequence is 13 residues long. The CDR3 region is CASSSYVASEQFF. For the CDR3, the DNA is TGTGCCAGCAGTTCCTATGTGGCGAGTGAGCAGTTCTTC.

The chain carries TRBV13 and TRBJ2-3; 14 nucleotides line up with TRBD2. The CDR3 loop spans 16 amino acids. Trimming removed 4 bases from V and 4 bases from J; junction bases left unmatched: 4. CDR1 is PRHDT and CDR2 is FYEKMQ in the germline V gene (reference sequence). CDR3 sequence reads: CASSSGTSGSSDTQYF. The CDR3 DNA follows: TGTGCCAGCAGCTCAGGGACTAGCGGGAGCTCAGATACGCAGTATTTT.

V usage is TRBV27 and J usage is TRBJ1-2; 9 bases fit TRBD1. The germline V gene encodes CDR1 MNHEY and CDR2 SMNVEV (reference sequence). Trimming removed 1 base from V and 13 bases from J; junction bases left unmatched: 4. This CDR3 contains 12 residues. The CDR3 DNA reads as TGTGCCAGCAGTTTATTCACAGGGGGCCTCACCTTC. Translated, it gives CASSLFTGGLTF.

This chain links TRBV6-5 with TRBJ2-2; D not certain. Germline V gene data show CDR1 as MNHEY and CDR2 as SVGAGI. The length of the CDR3 is 16 residues. The ends were cut back, 2 bases at V and 7 bases at J, with 17 bases in the middle. CDR3 protein: CASSYRKDGEGGELFF. CDR3 nucleotides: TGTGCCAGCAGTTACCGTAAGGACGGCGAAGGCGGGGAGCTGTTTTTT.

The chain has TRBV6-5 and TRBJ1-1; the D gene is possibly TRBD1 (6 bases). The CDR3 covers 14 residues. Trimming stripped 7 bases from V and 0 bases from J, with 12 bases between. Germline values: CDR1 MNHEY, CDR2 SVGAGI. CDR3 nucleotides: TGTGCCAGCAACCCGGGGGGGCTGAACACTGAAGCTTTCTTT. Translation: CASNPGGLNTEAFF.

The chain joins TRBV7-2 to TRBJ1-5; D unclear. The CDR3 covers 14 residues. V was shortened by 3 bases and J by 3 bases, with 9 bases between the two germline ends. CDR1 is SGHTA, CDR2 FQGNSA, per germline. The CDR3 loop reads CASSLGVYNQPQHF. The CDR3 coding sequence is TGTGCCAGCAGCTTGGGTGTTTACAATCAGCCCCAGCATTTT.

This clone was recorded only once. This chain links TRBV2 with TRBJ1-4; D not certain. Germline V gene data show CDR1 as SNHLY and CDR2 as FYNNEI. V was trimmed by 6 bases and J by 1 base, leaving 6 bases between them. The CDR3 has 13 residues. CDR3 region: CASRQETNEKLFF. CDR3 DNA: TGTGCCAGCAGGCAGGAAACTAATGAAAAACTGTTTTTT.

The chain couples TRBV30 to TRBJ2-1; TRBD2 matches 9 bases. The germline V gene has CDR1 GTSNPN and CDR2 SVGIG (reference sequence). The ends lost 4 bases at V and 0 bases at J; junction bases unmatched: 16. CDR3 length: 19 residues. CDR3 residues: CAWMPDWLAGTSSYNEQFF. For the CDR3, the DNA is TGTGCCTGGATGCCGGATTGGCTAGCGGGGACGAGCTCCTACAATGAGCAGTTCTTC. Complete variable domain (other parts from reference TRBV30 and TRBJ2-1): SQTIHQWPATLVQPVGSPLSLECTVEGTSNPNLYWYRQAAGRGLQLLFYSVGIGQISSEVPQNLSASRPQDRQFILSSKKLLLSDSGFYLCAWMPDWLAGTSSYNEQFFGPGTRLTVL.

The J gene is TRBJ2-5, the V gene TRBV2; the D gene is possibly TRBD2 (5 bases). Germline V gives CDR1 SNHLY, CDR2 FYNNEI. The CDR3 covers 15 residues. Trimming left V 7 bases short and J 1 base short, with 16 bases between. The CDR3 nucleotides are TGTGCCAGCATCACTAAGCGAGGGCCCCAAGAGACCCAGTACTTC. It specifies CASITKRGPQETQYF.

The rearrangement uses TRBV19 and TRBJ2-7; D is perhaps TRBD2 (6 bases). Germline CDR1 is LNHDA and CDR2 is SQIVND (reference sequence). CDR3 length: 12 residues. Trimming shortened V by 8 bases and J by 6 bases, and 14 bases separated the two germline ends. CDR3 nucleotide sequence: TGTGCCAGTGGCTGGGACGGGAGCGAGCAGTACTTC. Translated, it gives CASGWDGSEQYF. The entire variable domain, with the rest obtained from reference TRBV19 and TRBJ2-7, is as follows: DGGITQSPKYLFRKEGQNVTLSCEQNLNHDAMYWYRQDPGQGLRLIYYSQIVNDFQKGDIAEGYSVSREKKESFPLTVTSAQKNPTAFYLCASGWDGSEQYFGPGTRLTVT.

This rearrangement joins TRBV27 to TRBJ2-5; 8 bases map to TRBD2. The germline gives CDR1 MNHEY, CDR2 SMNVEV (reference sequence). This CDR3 comprises 14 residues. Losses at the gene ends were 6 bases for V and 5 bases for J; bases not matched to a gene: 8. The CDR3 DNA sequence: TGTGCCAGCAGCCCTCCGGGACTAGGGGAGACCCAGTACTTC. Residues: CASSPPGLGETQYF.

The rearrangement joins TRBV10-3 to TRBJ2-3; 9 bases are a match to TRBD2. Germline CDR1 ENHRY, CDR2 SYGVKD. V dropped 7 bases and J dropped 4; count of bases not matched to a gene: 6. This CDR3 is built from 14 residues. CDR3 DNA: TGTGCCATCACTGCGGGAGGGCCGGCAGATACGCAGTATTTT. Translated, it gives CAITAGGPADTQYF.

This clone was observed a few times. The chain links TRBV6-5 to TRBJ2-7; no definite D call. The CDR3 extends over 13 amino acids. Per the germline V gene, CDR1 is MNHEY and CDR2 is SVGAGI. V lost 6 bases, J lost 1 base, and 10 bases lay in between. The CDR3 is CASRSVKSYEQYF. The CDR3 DNA is TGTGCCAGCAGGAGTGTAAAGTCCTACGAGCAGTACTTC.

The rearrangement uses TRBV6-1 and TRBJ2-1; D remains ambiguous. Trimming cost V 3 bases and J 8 bases, with 11 bases left between them. Germline V gene sequence: CDR1 MNHNS, CDR2 SASEGT. CDR3 size: 13 residues. CDR3 residues: CASSETLPHEQFF. In DNA, the CDR3 is TGTGCCAGCAGTGAGACGTTACCACATGAGCAGTTCTTC.

The rearrangement joins TRBV9 to TRBJ2-7; D possibly matches TRBD1 or TRBD2 (5 bases each). The CDR3 runs 14 residues. Trimming left V 3 bases short and J 0 bases short, with 10 bases between. Looked up from germline, CDR1 is SGDLS and CDR2 is YYNGEE. The CDR3 DNA follows: TGTGCCAGCAGCGAGGGGAGTAACTCCTACGAGCAGTACTTC. It codes for CASSEGSNSYEQYF.

This clone was recorded only once. The chain joins TRBV19 to TRBJ2-3, with D unresolved. The length of the CDR3 is 17 residues. V lost 7 bases and J 7 bases, leaving 27 bases between the germline ends. Germline V lookup: CDR1 LNHDA, CDR2 SQIVND (reference sequence). The CDR3 loop reads CASKRLVSFPPVHTQYF. The CDR3 nucleotides read TGTGCCAGTAAGCGTCTCGTCTCTTTTCCCCCCGTTCATACGCAGTATTTT.

The V call is TRBV27, the J call TRBJ2-7; 7 nucleotides line up with TRBD1. J gave up 3 bases and V 4 bases, and 6 bases lay outside the gene matches. CDR3 size: 14 residues. CDR1 and CDR2 (germline): MNHEY, SMNVEV (reference sequence). The CDR3: CASSWGQLSYEQYF. DNA for the CDR3: TGTGCCAGCAGTTGGGGACAGCTGAGCTACGAGCAGTACTTC.

CDR3 amino acids: CASRGTAGETQYF. The CDR3 DNA sequence: TGTGCCAGCAGGGGGACAGCGGGAGAGACCCAGTACTTC. The V gene is TRBV27, the J gene TRBJ2-5, with D possibly being TRBD1 (7 bases). CDR1 is MNHEY and CDR2 is SMNVEV in the germline V gene (reference sequence). Trimming shortened V by 6 bases and J by 4 bases, and 12 bases separated the two germline ends. The CDR3 spans 13 residues.

The V and J genes are TRBV11-2 and TRBJ2-1, with TRBD2 as a possible D gene (5 bases). Trimming cost V 1 base and J 0 bases, with 10 bases left between them. The germline V gene has CDR1 SGHAT and CDR2 FQNNGV. The CDR3 is made up of 16 amino acids. The CDR3: CASSLGQRASYNEQFF. The CDR3 nucleotides read TGTGCCAGCAGCTTAGGTCAGAGGGCCTCCTACAATGAGCAGTTCTTC.

This chain uses TRBV10-3 with TRBJ1-2, with D possibly TRBD1 on 5 matching bases. CDR3 length: 16 residues. The germline gives CDR1 ENHRY, CDR2 SYGVKD. Between the trimmed V and J ends, which lost 4 bases and 4 bases, there was a span of 19 bases. The CDR3: CAISAHLERGGYGYTF. CDR3 DNA sequence: TGTGCCATCAGTGCCCACTTAGAGAGGGGTGGCTATGGCTACACCTTC.

The chain links TRBV5-5 to TRBJ1-5; maybe TRBD1 (5 bases). The CDR3 totals 14 residues. Germline loops: CDR1 SGHKS, CDR2 YYEKEE (reference sequence). V was pared by 5 bases and J by 7 bases, with 16 bases between. The CDR3 sequence is CASRPGIGVQPQHF. The CDR3 DNA reads as TGTGCCAGCAGGCCAGGGATTGGGGTGCAGCCCCAGCATTTT.

V usage is TRBV28 and J usage is TRBJ2-7; 7 bases align to TRBD2. The CDR3 has 17 residues. J gave up 2 bases and V 4 bases, and 14 bases lay outside the gene matches. Germline loops: CDR1 MDHEN, CDR2 SYDVKM. The CDR3: CASSSIRSAGDPYEQYF. In DNA, the CDR3 is TGTGCCAGCAGTTCCATCAGAAGCGCGGGGGACCCCTACGAGCAGTACTTC.

The chain is built from TRBV27 and TRBJ2-7, with a tentative D call TRBD1 (6 bases). This CDR3 comprises 14 residues. Trimming pared 5 bases from V and 2 bases from J, leaving 13 bases between. Germline V lookup: CDR1 MNHEY, CDR2 SMNVEV (reference sequence). The chain's CDR3 is CASSHDRYPYEQYF. The CDR3 DNA follows: TGTGCCAGCAGTCACGACAGGTACCCCTACGAGCAGTACTTC.

The chain recombines TRBV5-1 with TRBJ2-1; D uncertain. The CDR3 totals 12 residues. V was clipped by 0 bases and J by 9 bases, with 7 bases between them. Germline CDR1 reads SGHRS; CDR2 reads YFSETQ. This CDR3 reads CASSLVGAEQFF. Here the CDR3 DNA reads TGCGCCAGCAGCTTGGTTGGTGCTGAGCAGTTCTTC. The full variable domain, completed using reference TRBV5-1 and TRBJ2-1, is KAGVTQTPRYLIKTRGQQVTLSCSPISGHRSVSWYQQTPGQGLQFLFEYFSETQRNKGNFPGRFSGRQFSNSRSEMNVSTLELGDSALYLCASSLVGAEQFFGPGTRLTVL.

V is TRBV9 and J is TRBJ2-5; D may be TRBD1 (6 bases). The V end was cut by 4 bases, the J end by 1 base, with 14 bases between. The CDR3 is 15 residues long. CDR1 and CDR2 from the germline V gene are SGDLS and YYNGEE. CDR3 in DNA: TGTGCCAGCAGCACTCAGGGGTTCCCCCAAGAGACCCAGTACTTC. Residues: CASSTQGFPQETQYF.